This T cell receptor (beta chain) was profiled in a study of T cell responses to AZD1222 COVID-19 vaccine (dated by TCRdb to about 2021). In terms of the full investigation: AZD1222 recipients with second doses at about 4 weeks or about 12 weeks were pooled, because spike-specific TCR depth and breadth did not differ between schedules. A total of under 250 trial participants underwent TCR sequencing, of whom 207 had received two doses of AZD1222 and around 25 had received two doses of the MenACWY control vaccine. Enrollment into the trials was organized by age into subgroups of 18-55, 56-69 and 70-plus years, and those subgroups contained roughly 150, 30 and 60 TCR-sequenced participants, respectively.

Unmatched junction bases come to 5, with V trimmed by 4 bases and J by 1 base. CDR1 and CDR2, per the germline V gene (reference sequence), are LGHDT and YNNKEL. Spanning cysteine to phenylalanine, the CDR3 consists of 17 amino acids. The only DNA kept is the CDR3, 51 bases in frame from the first base. The CDR3 regions of human TCRbeta chains were analyzed by immunosequencing. For the original study's pipeline: TCRs in the repertoires were compared against a reference library of SARS-CoV-2-specific TCRs that had been generated with the MIRA antigen-specificity platform. Breadth was defined as the fraction of unique TCRs that were SARS-CoV-2-associated, and depth was defined as the fraction of total T cells that were SARS-CoV-2-associated. Each spike-specific TCR was assigned to its reactive spike region and to a CD4 or CD8 class using the MIRA data. Log10-transformed breadth and depth values were compared by one-way ANOVA with Sidak's multiple comparisons tests. As stored in TCRdb, this immuneACCESS dataset retains in-frame rearrangements with V and J assigned. A fraction of the clones does not appear; measured against another copy, unresolved V genes explain less than half of the discrepancy, and the remainder lacks a known reason. V and J calls and clone size follow that table, whereas D and trimming were derived from the DNA. The sample data list about 88,000 clones, and about nine tenths of these were observed just once. 2.4% of the sample rests with the top ten.

For this clone: It has no known antigen specificity. Base qualities are missing; no much larger clone stands one base away.

Overall study results and their limits: The 56-69-year group was small, and its depth increase did not reach significance, likely because of low power. Most participants were white British and females outnumbered males, and the authors suggested that clonal diversity may have been underestimated. Reportedly, close to half of the unique spike-specific TCRs recognized epitopes lying outside the regions that are mutated in the B.1.351 and B.1.1.7 variants. Conclusions about previously exposed vaccinees were limited because only a handful of AZD1222 recipients were SARS-CoV-2 seropositive at baseline. No day 14 peak-response samples were available, so repertoires were characterized only after the peak T cell response. Spike-specific TCR breadth and depth rose significantly after two AZD1222 doses compared with day 0 and with MenACWY recipients. The whole spike protein was spanned by vaccine-associated CD4 TCRs, and dominant responses were seen in regions 160-218 and 743-854.

Read against the paper, the sample's time point label means: baseline before first vaccination. Vaccinee samples were obtained from the UK trials COV001 and COV002, which included a single-blind randomized controlled phase 2/3 trial of AZD1222 (ChAdOx1 nCoV-19) in healthy adults. Trial participant PBMC samples were collected at day 0 and day 28 after the second dose for TCRbeta chain sequencing. The receptor comes from an adult in good health. The specimen comprised peripheral blood, sampled on day 0 of AZD1222 vaccination. Rearrangement joined TRBV3-1 (or the pseudogene TRBV3-2) to TRBJ2-5, and 14 junctional nucleotides match TRBD2. The DNA reads as follows: TGTGCCAGCAGCCCGCGGACTAGCGGGAGGCCCCAAGAGACCCAGTACTTC. Translation gives CASSPRTSGRPQETQYF.